This T cell receptor beta chain was observed in a study of blood T cell repertoires in COVID-19. Study-level background: The samples span acute and convalescent COVID-19 from the United States, Italy and Spain.

In the original processing: The assay estimated nucleated cells by amplifying reference gene primers. The assay was immunoSEQ multiplex PCR, and TCRdb's table has in-frame clones only and misses some. From that table come the V and J calls and clone size; the DNA was used to work out D and trimming. Here the sample spans fewer than 150,000 clones, about 80% being singletons. The CDR3 has 13 amino acids. Per the germline V gene, CDR1 is MNHNS and CDR2 is SASEGT. Trimming removed 3 bases from V and 3 bases from J, with 8 bases in between. The receptor was isolated from a human donor in a cohort sampled during active COVID-19. The rearrangement links TRBV6-1 to TRBJ1-1; D is uncertain. The sample was peripheral blood. The CDR3 DNA sequence: TGTGCCAGCAGTGAGGTGGCAGACACTGAAGCTTTCTTT. Protein product: CASSEVADTEAFF.